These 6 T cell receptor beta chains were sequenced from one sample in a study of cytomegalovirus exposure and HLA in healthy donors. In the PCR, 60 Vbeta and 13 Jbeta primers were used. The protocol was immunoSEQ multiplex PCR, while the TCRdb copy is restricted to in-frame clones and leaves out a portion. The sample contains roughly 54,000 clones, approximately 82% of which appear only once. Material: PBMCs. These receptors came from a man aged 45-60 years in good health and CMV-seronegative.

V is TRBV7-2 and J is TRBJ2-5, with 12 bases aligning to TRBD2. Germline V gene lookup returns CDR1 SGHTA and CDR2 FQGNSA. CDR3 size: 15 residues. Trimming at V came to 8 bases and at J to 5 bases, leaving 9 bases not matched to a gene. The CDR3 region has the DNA TGTGCCAGCGGGCTAGCGGGGGGGCCATATGAGACCCAGTACTTC. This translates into CASGLAGGPYETQYF. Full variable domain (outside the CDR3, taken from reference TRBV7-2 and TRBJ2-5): GAGVSQSPSNKVTEKGKDVELRCDPISGHTALYWYRQSLGQGLEFLIYFQGNSAPDKSGLPSDRFSAERTGGSVSTLTIQRTQQEDSAVYLCASGLAGGPYETQYFGPGTRLLVL.

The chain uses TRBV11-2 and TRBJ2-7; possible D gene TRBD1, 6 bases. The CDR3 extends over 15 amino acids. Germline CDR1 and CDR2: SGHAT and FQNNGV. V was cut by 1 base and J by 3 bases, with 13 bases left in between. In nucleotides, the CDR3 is TGTGCCAGCAGCTTAGCCTCAACAGGGAACTACGAGCAGTACTTC. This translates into CASSLASTGNYEQYF.

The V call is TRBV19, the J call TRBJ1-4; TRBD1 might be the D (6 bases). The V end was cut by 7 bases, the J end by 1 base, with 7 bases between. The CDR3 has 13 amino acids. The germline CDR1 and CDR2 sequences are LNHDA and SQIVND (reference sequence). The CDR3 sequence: CASKDRTNEKLFF. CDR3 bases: TGTGCCAGTAAGGACAGAACTAATGAAAAACTGTTTTTT.

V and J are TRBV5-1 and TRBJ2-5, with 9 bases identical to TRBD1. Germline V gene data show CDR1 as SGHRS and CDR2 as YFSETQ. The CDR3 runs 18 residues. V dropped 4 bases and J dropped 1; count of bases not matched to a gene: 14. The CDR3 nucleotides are TGCGCCAGCAGCGTAGGGACAGGGATAGGGGCGGTCCAAGAGACCCAGTACTTC. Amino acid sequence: CASSVGTGIGAVQETQYF.

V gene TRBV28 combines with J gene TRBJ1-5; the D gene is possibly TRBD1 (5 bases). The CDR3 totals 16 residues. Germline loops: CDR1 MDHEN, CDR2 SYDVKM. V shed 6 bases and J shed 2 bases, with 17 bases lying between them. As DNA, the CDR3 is TGTGCCAGCAGCGACAGACTTTCTACTGGCAATCAGCCCCAGCATTTT. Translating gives CASSDRLSTGNQPQHF.

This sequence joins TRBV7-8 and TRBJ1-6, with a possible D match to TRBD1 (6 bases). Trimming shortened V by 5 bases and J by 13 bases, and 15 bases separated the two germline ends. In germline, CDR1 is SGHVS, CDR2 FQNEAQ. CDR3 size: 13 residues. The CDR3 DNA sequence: TGTGCCAGCAGCGCCGGACAGTTACAGCCCCTCCACTTT. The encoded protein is CASSAGQLQPLHF. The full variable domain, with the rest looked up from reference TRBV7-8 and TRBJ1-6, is GAGVSQSPRYKVAKRGQDVALRCDPISGHVSLFWYQQALGQGPEFLTYFQNEAQLDKSGLPSDRFFAERPEGSVSTLKIQRTQQEDSAVYLCASSAGQLQPLHFGNGTRLTVT.